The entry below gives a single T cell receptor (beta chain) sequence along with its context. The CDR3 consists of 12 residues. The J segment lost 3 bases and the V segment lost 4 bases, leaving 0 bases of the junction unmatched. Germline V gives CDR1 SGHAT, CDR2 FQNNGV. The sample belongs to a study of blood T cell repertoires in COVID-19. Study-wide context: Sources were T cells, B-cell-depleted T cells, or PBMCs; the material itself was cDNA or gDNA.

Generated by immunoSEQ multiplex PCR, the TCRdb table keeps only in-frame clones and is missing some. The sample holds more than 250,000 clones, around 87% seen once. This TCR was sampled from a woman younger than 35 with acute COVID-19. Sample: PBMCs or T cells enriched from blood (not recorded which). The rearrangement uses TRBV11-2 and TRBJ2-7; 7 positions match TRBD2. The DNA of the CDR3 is TGTGCCAGCAGCTGGGGGGGCTACGAGCAGTACTTC. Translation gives CASSWGGYEQYF.